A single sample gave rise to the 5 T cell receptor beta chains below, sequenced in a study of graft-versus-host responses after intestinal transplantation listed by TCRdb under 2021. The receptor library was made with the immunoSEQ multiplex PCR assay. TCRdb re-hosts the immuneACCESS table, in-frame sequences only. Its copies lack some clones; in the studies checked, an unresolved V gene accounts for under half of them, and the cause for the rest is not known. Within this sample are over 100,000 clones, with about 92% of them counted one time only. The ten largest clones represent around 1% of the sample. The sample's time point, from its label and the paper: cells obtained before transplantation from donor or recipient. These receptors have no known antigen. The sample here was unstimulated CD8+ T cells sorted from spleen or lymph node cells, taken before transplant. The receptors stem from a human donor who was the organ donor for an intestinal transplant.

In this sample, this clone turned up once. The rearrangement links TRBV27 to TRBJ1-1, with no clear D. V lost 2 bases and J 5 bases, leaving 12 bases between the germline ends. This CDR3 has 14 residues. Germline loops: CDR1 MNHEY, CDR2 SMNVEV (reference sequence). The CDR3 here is CASSLAGFSTEAFF. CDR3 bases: TGTGCCAGCAGTTTAGCCGGGTTTAGTACTGAAGCTTTCTTT.

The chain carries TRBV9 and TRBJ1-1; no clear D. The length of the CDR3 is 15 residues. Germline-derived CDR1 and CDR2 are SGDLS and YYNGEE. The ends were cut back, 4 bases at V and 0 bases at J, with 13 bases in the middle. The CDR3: CASSSPQGMNTEAFF. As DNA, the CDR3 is TGTGCCAGCAGCAGCCCCCAAGGCATGAACACTGAAGCTTTCTTT.

CDR3 amino acids: CASSLARWGLYEQYF. DNA of the CDR3: TGTGCCAGCAGCCTGGCGAGATGGGGCCTCTACGAGCAGTACTTC. The chain recombines TRBV28 with TRBJ2-7; a possible D gene is TRBD1 (5 bases). The CDR3 has 15 amino acids. Germline values: CDR1 MDHEN, CDR2 SYDVKM. V was cut by 6 bases and J by 3 bases, with 18 bases left in between. The whole variable domain, filled in from reference TRBV28 and TRBJ2-7, reads DVKVTQSSRYLVKRTGEKVFLECVQDMDHENMFWYRQDPGLGLRLIYFSYDVKMKEKGDIPEGYSVSREKKERFSLILESASTNQTSMYLCASSLARWGLYEQYFGPGTRLTVT.

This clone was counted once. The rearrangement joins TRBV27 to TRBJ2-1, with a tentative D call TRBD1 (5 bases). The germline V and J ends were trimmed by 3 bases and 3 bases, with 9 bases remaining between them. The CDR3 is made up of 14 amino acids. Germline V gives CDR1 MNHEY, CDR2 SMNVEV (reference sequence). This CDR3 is CASSFARVYNEQFF. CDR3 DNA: TGTGCCAGCAGTTTCGCCAGGGTCTACAATGAGCAGTTCTTC.

The CDR3 region has the DNA TGTGCCAGCAGCTTAGAAAGCACAGATACGCAGTATTTT. Translated: CASSLESTDTQYF. The chain carries TRBV7-6 and TRBJ2-3, with D uncertain. The CDR3 covers 13 residues. CDR1 is SGHVS, CDR2 FNYEAQ, per germline. Between the trimmed V and J ends, which lost 1 base and 0 bases, there was a span of 2 bases.